This T cell receptor beta chain was sequenced for a study of cytomegalovirus exposure and HLA in healthy donors. Notes on the study in general: Subsequent analysis revealed that first-cohort TCR clusters tended to co-occur in the 120 or so validation repertoires. Through in vitro validation, a few CMV-associated chains were shown to be specific for CMV antigens. With high specificity and sensitivity, the classifier reportedly diagnosed cytomegalovirus status. Generally TCR sequences proved uncommon, though certain public TCRs appeared in numerous donors.

Some clones are missing from TCRdb's copy, which holds only in-frame ones; the method was immunoSEQ multiplex PCR. This sample yields about 200,000 clones, of which about 81% are seen a single time; around 1.3% belongs to the top ten. The ends lost 6 bases at V and 4 bases at J; junction bases unmatched: 3. The CDR3 contains 13 residues. Looked up from germline, CDR1 is WSHSY and CDR2 is SAAADI. This clone has just a few counts. Its antigen is not identified. Input material: PBMCs. The gene calls are TRBV10-2 and TRBJ1-5; 7 nucleotides agree with TRBD1. This sequence originates from a woman under 40 in good health and CMV-seronegative. This CDR3 reads CASRGQLNQPQHF. The CDR3 bases are TGCGCCAGCAGGGGACAGCTAAATCAGCCCCAGCATTTT.